This section outlines one TCR beta chain sequence together with its context. Its antigen remains unknown. These data originate in a study of T cells in Graves' hyperthyroidism and ophthalmopathy. The ends lost 5 bases at V and 3 bases at J; junction bases unmatched: 8. Germline V CDR1 and CDR2: MNHNS, SASEGT. The CDR3 runs to 15 residues. Amplified TCR beta CDR3 regions came from RNA transcripts. First-round RT-PCR of the TCR CDR3 relied on the HTBI primer set. TCRdb re-derived calls from the multiplex PCR reads in MiXCR, one entry per CDR3 protein. The repertoire holds approximately 600,000 distinct CDR3 sequences, under 25% seen once, with over 30% in the top ten. The study's findings and limits: A 13 V-J signature model discriminated ophthalmopathy versus stable hyperthyroidism.

Orbital computed tomography and thyroid ultrasound, together with serum TRAb and thyroxine and clinical symptoms, were used for diagnoses. The PBMCs had their origin in roughly 10 ml of fresh peripheral blood. The clonotype comes from a man aged 25 to 45 with Graves' ophthalmopathy. The chain recombines TRBV6-1 with TRBJ2-3; 7 nucleotides agree with TRBD1. The specimen sequenced was blood. DNA for the CDR3: TGTGCCAGCAGTTCGAAGACAGGGATAACAGATACGCAGTATTTT. Translated: CASSSKTGITDTQYF.